This T cell receptor (beta chain) was identified during a study of T cell changes during pregnancy in multiple sclerosis. Assay used: immunoSEQ multiplex PCR; TCRdb lists only in-frame clones, some missing. Of 45,000 to 55,000 clones in the sample, 85% to 95% are singletons; the top ten hold around 1%. V shed 4 bases, J shed 5 bases, and the junction held 7 bases outside the gene matches. CDR1 SGHAT and CDR2 FQNNGV come from the germline V gene. The CDR3 length is 14 residues. The TCR was taken from a female donor with multiple sclerosis, enrolled in a pregnancy study. The chain combines TRBV11-2 with TRBJ2-5, with 7 bases lining up with TRBD1. The sample consisted of peripheral blood, taken after pregnancy. CDR3 residues: CASSSDLRGETQYF. DNA for the CDR3: TGTGCCAGCAGCTCGGACCTCAGGGGGGAGACCCAGTACTTC. The entire variable domain, with the rest obtained from reference TRBV11-2 and TRBJ2-5, is as follows: EAGVAQSPRYKIIEKRQSVAFWCNPISGHATLYWYQQILGQGPKLLIQFQNNGVVDDSQLPKDRFSAERLKGVDSTLKIQPAKLEDSAVYLCASSSDLRGETQYFGPGTRLLVL.